This T cell receptor beta chain emerged from a study of metastatic and nonmetastatic thyroid tumors. Until they underwent thyroid surgery, no patient had received any treatment. The CDR3 loop spans 12 amino acids. Germline V gives CDR1 SGHVS, CDR2 FNYEAQ. V lost 4 bases to trimming and J lost 4 bases, with 6 bases between them. In this sample, this clone turned up a few times. Its antigen remains unknown. TCRdb reprocessed the PCR reads via MiXCR. The sample holds about 23,000 clones; about 14% are singletons and the top ten take about 15%. Study-wide results and limits: It was reported that TCR beta diversity was significantly higher in malignant thyroid tumors than benign nodules, in blood and tumor.

This receptor was taken from a female donor with papillary thyroid cancer or a benign thyroid nodule (not recorded which). Some clones in this sample may be carry-over from other donors' samples. The V gene is TRBV7-6, the J gene TRBJ2-3; D unresolved. The sequenced sample was tumor tissue. CDR3 DNA sequence: TGTGCCAGCAGCTCAACCCCAGATACGCAGTATTTT. Translating it yields CASSSTPDTQYF. Full variable domain (missing parts from reference TRBV7-6 and TRBJ2-3): GAGVSQSPRYKVTKRGQDVALRCDPISGHVSLYWYRQALGQGPEFLTYFNYEAQQDKSGLPNDRFSAERPEGSISTLTIQRTEQRDSAMYRCASSSTPDTQYFGPGTRLTVL.